This is a list of T cell receptor beta chains from one sample in a study of a mutant IDH1 vaccine in newly diagnosed glioma. The data were produced by immunoSEQ multiplex PCR, yet TCRdb's version contains in-frame clones alone and is incomplete. The table lists 65,000 or so clones, about 85% of them singletons. Their specific antigens are unknown. Sequencing was performed on PBMCs, taken from a glioma patient whose treatment included an IDH1 peptide vaccine. The receptors here all came from a man aged 30 to 45 with glioma. Each CDR3 is given with its conserved first and last residue. The D gene is left open where the match is weak. Expanded clones get a size class; other rows say once, few or many, or leave the size out.

D: TRBD2; J: TRBJ2-3; V: TRBV4-1; size: .; CDR3: CASSPQTLSGGALDTQYF; DNA: TGCGCCAGCAGCCCCCAGACCCTTAGCGGGGGGGCCTTAGATACGCAGTATTTT
D: .; J: TRBJ1-1; V: TRBV6-6; size: .; CDR3: CASSYLMTNTEAFF; DNA: TGTGCCAGCAGTTACCTAATGACGAACACTGAAGCTTTCTTT
D: .; J: TRBJ1-1; V: TRBV11-3; size: .; CDR3: CASSLTGITEAFF; DNA: TGTGCCAGCAGCTTAACAGGGATCACTGAAGCTTTCTTT
D: .; J: TRBJ2-1; V: TRBV27; size: .; CDR3: CASSLFGAGNEQFF; DNA: TGTGCCAGCAGTTTATTCGGGGCTGGCAATGAGCAGTTCTTC
D: TRBD1; J: TRBJ2-3; V: TRBV5-1; size: once; CDR3: CASSRTAGQGANTQYF; DNA: TGCGCCAGCAGCCGTACAGCTGGACAGGGGGCAAATACGCAGTATTTT
D: TRBD1; J: TRBJ2-7; V: TRBV5-1; size: once; CDR3: CASSFAGGQGYEQYF; DNA: TGCGCCAGCAGCTTCGCCGGAGGACAGGGATACGAGCAGTACTTC
D: TRBD1; J: TRBJ1-5; V: TRBV6-1; size: .; CDR3: CASIPQGAQPQHF; DNA: TGTGCCAGCATCCCACAGGGGGCTCAGCCCCAGCATTTT
D: TRBD1; J: TRBJ1-2; V: TRBV6-6; size: .; CDR3: CASSRPGQGGYGYTF; DNA: TGTGCCAGCAGTCGCCCCGGACAGGGGGGCTATGGCTACACCTTC
D: .; J: TRBJ2-6; V: TRBV19; size: .; CDR3: CASAHSLTAGANVLTF; DNA: TGTGCCAGTGCCCACTCGCTTACGGCTGGGGCCAACGTCCTGACTTTC
D: .; J: TRBJ2-3; V: TRBV7-8; size: .; CDR3: CASARSTDTQYF; DNA: TGTGCCAGCGCGAGGAGCACAGATACGCAGTATTTT